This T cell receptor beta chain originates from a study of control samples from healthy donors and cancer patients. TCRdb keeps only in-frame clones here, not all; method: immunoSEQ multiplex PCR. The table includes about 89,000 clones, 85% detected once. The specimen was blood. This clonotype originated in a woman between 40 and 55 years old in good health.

In DNA form, the CDR3 reads TGTGCCTGGAGTAACAGGGACGCTGAAGCTTTCTTT. As protein: CAWSNRDAEAFF. V is TRBV30 and J is TRBJ1-1; the D gene is possibly TRBD1 (6 bases). The ends were cut back, 2 bases at V and 6 bases at J, with 10 bases in the middle. Germline V lookup: CDR1 GTSNPN, CDR2 SVGIG (reference sequence). The length of the CDR3 is 12 residues. The entire variable domain, with the rest obtained from reference TRBV30 and TRBJ1-1, is as follows: SQTIHQWPATLVQPVGSPLSLECTVEGTSNPNLYWYRQAAGRGLQLLFYSVGIGQISSEVPQNLSASRPQDRQFILSSKKLLLSDSGFYLCAWSNRDAEAFFGQGTRLTVV.